Below are 9 T cell receptor beta chains sequenced from a single sample in a study of OX40 agonist ivuxolimab in advanced cancers. Sequenced by immunoSEQ multiplex PCR; TCRdb stores in-frame clones only, minus some. The table lists roughly 72,000 clones, approximately 92% of them singletons, with about an eighth in the top ten. The source material was CD4+ or CD8+ T cells sorted from blood, sampled in a trial of the OX40 agonist ivuxolimab. Receptor source: an adult with an advanced solid tumor such as melanoma, head and neck, liver or kidney cancer.

The chain has TRBV6-1 and TRBJ1-5, with no clear D. The V gene lost 2 bases and the J gene lost 7 bases, with 9 bases spanning the gap. The germline V gene encodes CDR1 MNHNS and CDR2 SASEGT. The CDR3 length is 13 residues. In DNA form, the CDR3 reads TGTGCCAGCAGTGAATACATGGGGCAGCCCCAGCATTTT. Protein sequence: CASSEYMGQPQHF.

J is TRBJ2-1 and V is TRBV6-1, with 13 bases identical to TRBD2. This CDR3 is built from 15 residues. V lost 4 bases, J lost 5 bases, and 2 bases stayed unmatched. Germline loops: CDR1 MNHNS, CDR2 SASEGT. In DNA, the CDR3 is TGTGCCAGCAGTGGTGGACTAGCGGGGGACAATGAGCAGTTCTTC. It codes for CASSGGLAGDNEQFF.

J is TRBJ2-2 and V is TRBV28, with TRBD2 matching over 13 bases. Germline V CDR1 and CDR2: MDHEN, SYDVKM. This CDR3 is 20 amino acids long. V shed 2 bases and J 9 bases; nucleotides not matched to a gene: 18. For the CDR3, the DNA is TGTGCCAGCAGTTTACCCGGACGTTGGATACTAGCGGGAGGGGGCCGGGAGCTGTTTTTT. Protein product: CASSLPGRWILAGGGRELFF.

The chain couples TRBV6-5 to TRBJ1-1; D perhaps matches TRBD1 (5 bases). CDR3 length: 13 amino acids. Trimming stripped 0 bases from V and 6 bases from J, with 8 bases between. CDR1 and CDR2 from the germline V gene are MNHEY and SVGAGI. CDR3 amino acids: CASSYSQGAEAFF. The CDR3 nucleotides read TGTGCCAGCAGTTACTCGCAGGGCGCTGAAGCTTTCTTT.

V is TRBV5-4 and J is TRBJ2-5; 9 positions match TRBD1. The J call may be in error: the DNA end matches TRBJ2-7 better. CDR1 SGHNT and CDR2 YYREEE come from the germline V gene (reference sequence). This CDR3 region has 16 residues. CDR3 region: CASSLTGGWSSYEQYF. CDR3 DNA: TGTGCCAGCAGCTTAACAGGGGGCTGGAGCTCCTACGAGCAGTACTTC.

The chain has TRBV5-1 and TRBJ2-7; 8 bases line up with TRBD2. This CDR3 comprises 16 residues. V shed 1 base, J shed 7 bases, and the junction held 13 bases outside the gene matches. CDR1 and CDR2 (germline): SGHRS, YFSETQ. The CDR3 reads CASSLKQRGTVGEQYF. The DNA for the CDR3 is TGCGCCAGCAGCTTGAAACAGCGGGGGACGGTGGGAGAGCAGTACTTC.

CDR3 bases: TGTGCCACCAGCAGAGAACAAAATCAGCCCCAGCATTTT. Translated: CATSREQNQPQHF. The rearrangement joins TRBV15 to TRBJ1-5; no clear D gene. The V gene's germline CDR1 is LNHNV and CDR2 YYDKDF (reference sequence). The CDR3 contains 13 residues. Between the trimmed V and J ends, which lost 0 bases and 4 bases, there was a span of 4 bases.

The rearrangement joins TRBV4-2 to TRBJ1-5; D not resolved. This CDR3 has 11 amino acids. Germline V lookup: CDR1 LGHNA, CDR2 YNFKEQ. Trimming shortened V by 3 bases and J by 11 bases, and 8 bases separated the two germline ends. The CDR3 region is CASSQVETQHF. The CDR3 DNA sequence: TGTGCCAGCAGCCAGGTGGAGACCCAGCATTTT.

The CDR3 sequence: CATPPGQGALEAFF. CDR3 nucleotides: TGTGCCACCCCCCCCGGACAGGGGGCTTTAGAAGCTTTCTTT. V gene TRBV19 combines with J gene TRBJ1-1, with 11 bases aligning to TRBD1. Germline values: CDR1 LNHDA, CDR2 SQIVND (reference sequence). Unmatched junction bases numbered 12, after V lost 10 bases and J lost 8 bases. The CDR3 loop spans 14 amino acids. The full variable domain, in which reference TRBV19 and TRBJ1-1 provide the parts outside the CDR3, is DGGITQSPKYLFRKEGQNVTLSCEQNLNHDAMYWYRQDPGQGLRLIYYSQIVNDFQKGDIAEGYSVSREKKESFPLTVTSAQKNPTAFYLCATPPGQGALEAFFGQGTRLTVV.